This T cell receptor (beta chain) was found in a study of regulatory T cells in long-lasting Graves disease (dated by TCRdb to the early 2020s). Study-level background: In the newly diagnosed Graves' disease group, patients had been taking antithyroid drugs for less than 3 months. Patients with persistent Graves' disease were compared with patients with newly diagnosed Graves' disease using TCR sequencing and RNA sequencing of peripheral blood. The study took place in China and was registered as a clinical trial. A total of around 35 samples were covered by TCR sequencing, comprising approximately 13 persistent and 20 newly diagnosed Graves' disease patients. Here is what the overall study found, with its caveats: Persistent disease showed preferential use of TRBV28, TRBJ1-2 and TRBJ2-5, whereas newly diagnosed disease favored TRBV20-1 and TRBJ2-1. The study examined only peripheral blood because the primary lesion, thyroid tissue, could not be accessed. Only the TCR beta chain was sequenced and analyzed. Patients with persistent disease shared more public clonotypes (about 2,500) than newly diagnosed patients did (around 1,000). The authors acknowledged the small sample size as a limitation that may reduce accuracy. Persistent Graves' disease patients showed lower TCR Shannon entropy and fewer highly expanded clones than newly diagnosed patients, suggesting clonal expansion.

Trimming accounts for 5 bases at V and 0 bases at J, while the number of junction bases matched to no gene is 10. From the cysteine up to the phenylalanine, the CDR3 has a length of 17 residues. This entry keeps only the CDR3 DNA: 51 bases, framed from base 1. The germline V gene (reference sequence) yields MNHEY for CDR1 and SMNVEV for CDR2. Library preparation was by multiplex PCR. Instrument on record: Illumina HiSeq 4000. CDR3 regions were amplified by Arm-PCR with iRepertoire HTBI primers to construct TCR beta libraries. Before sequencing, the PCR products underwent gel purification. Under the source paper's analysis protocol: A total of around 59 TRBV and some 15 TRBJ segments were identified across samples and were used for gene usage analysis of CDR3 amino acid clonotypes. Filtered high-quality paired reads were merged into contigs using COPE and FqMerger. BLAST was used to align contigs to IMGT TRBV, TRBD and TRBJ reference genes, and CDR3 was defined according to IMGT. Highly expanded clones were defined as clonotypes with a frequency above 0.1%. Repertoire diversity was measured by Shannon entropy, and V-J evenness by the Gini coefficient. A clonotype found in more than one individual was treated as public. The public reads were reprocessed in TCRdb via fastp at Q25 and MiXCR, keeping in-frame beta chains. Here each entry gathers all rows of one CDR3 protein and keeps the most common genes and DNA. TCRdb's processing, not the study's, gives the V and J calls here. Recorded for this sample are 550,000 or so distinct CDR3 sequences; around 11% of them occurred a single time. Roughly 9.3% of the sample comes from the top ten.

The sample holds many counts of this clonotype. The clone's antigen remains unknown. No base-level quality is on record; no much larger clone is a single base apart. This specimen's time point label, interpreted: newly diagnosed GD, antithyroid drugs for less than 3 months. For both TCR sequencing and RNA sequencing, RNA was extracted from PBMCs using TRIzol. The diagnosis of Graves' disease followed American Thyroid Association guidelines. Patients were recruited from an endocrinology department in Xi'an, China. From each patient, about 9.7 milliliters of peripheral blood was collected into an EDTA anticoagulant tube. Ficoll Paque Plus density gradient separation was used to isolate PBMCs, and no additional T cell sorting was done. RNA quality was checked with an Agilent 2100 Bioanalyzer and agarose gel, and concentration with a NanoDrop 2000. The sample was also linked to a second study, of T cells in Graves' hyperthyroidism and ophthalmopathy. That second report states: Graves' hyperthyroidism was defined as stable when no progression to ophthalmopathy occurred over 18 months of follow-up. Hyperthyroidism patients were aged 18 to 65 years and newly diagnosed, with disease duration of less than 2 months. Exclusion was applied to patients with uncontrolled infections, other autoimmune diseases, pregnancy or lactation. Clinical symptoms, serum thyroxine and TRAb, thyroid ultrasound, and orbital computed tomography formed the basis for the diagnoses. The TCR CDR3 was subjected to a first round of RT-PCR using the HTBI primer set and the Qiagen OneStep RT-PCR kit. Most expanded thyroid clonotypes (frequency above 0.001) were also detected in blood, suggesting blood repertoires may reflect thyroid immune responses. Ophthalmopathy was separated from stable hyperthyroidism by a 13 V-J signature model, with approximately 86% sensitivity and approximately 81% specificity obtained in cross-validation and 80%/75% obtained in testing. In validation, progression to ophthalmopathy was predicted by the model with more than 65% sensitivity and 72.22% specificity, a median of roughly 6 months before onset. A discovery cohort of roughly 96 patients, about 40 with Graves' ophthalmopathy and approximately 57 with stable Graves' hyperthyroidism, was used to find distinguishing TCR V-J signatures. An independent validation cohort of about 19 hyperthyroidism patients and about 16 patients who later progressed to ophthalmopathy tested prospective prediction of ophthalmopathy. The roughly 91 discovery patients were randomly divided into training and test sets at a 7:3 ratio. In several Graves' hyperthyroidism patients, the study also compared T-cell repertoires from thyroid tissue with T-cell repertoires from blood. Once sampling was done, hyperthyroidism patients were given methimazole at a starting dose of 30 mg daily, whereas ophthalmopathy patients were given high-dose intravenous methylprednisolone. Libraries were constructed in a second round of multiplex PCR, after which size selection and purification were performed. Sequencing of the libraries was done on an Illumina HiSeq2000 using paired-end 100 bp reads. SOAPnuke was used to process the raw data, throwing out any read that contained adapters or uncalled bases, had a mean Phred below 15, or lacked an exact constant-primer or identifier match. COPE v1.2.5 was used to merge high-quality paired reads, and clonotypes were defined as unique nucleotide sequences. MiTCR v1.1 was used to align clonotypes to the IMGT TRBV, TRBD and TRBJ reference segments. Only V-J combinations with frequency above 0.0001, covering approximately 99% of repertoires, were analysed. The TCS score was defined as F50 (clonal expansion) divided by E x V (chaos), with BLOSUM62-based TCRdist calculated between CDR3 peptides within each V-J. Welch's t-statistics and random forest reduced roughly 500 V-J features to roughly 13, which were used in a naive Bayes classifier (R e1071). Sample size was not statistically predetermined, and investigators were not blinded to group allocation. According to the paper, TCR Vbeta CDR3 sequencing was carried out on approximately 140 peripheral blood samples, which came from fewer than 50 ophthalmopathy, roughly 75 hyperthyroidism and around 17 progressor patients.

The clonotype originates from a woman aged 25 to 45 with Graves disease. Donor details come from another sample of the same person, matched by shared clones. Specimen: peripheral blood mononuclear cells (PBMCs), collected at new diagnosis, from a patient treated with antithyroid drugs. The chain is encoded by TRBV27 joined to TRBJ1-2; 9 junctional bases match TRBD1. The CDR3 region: CASSGWDRDLANYGYTF. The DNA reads TGTGCCAGCAGTGGGTGGGACAGGGACTTAGCTAACTATGGCTACACCTTC.